These 24 T cell receptor beta chains came from one sample sequenced in a study of OX40 agonist ivuxolimab in advanced cancers. The method was immunoSEQ multiplex PCR; TCRdb's version includes in-frame clones alone and lacks a portion of them. The sample has tens of thousands of clones; 91% are singletons. Sequencing was performed on CD4+ or CD8+ T cells sorted from blood, taken in a trial of the OX40 agonist ivuxolimab. These receptors were collected from an adult with an advanced solid tumor such as melanoma, head and neck, liver or kidney cancer.

This clone was recorded once. The V and J genes are TRBV11-2 and TRBJ1-3; a possible D gene is TRBD1 (5 bases). This CDR3 has 12 amino acids. Germline CDR1 reads SGHAT; CDR2 reads FQNNGV. Trimming pared 8 bases from V and 0 bases from J, leaving 5 bases between. This chain's CDR3 is CASGASGNTIYF. CDR3 nucleotide sequence: TGTGCCAGCGGGGCCTCTGGAAACACCATATATTTT.

This chain uses TRBV25-1 with TRBJ1-3; the D gene is possibly TRBD1 (6 bases). The CDR3 sequence is 13 residues long. V was pared by 8 bases and J by 3 bases, with 11 bases between. CDR1 MGHDK and CDR2 SYGVNS come from the germline V gene. The DNA for the CDR3 is TGTGCCAGCCTACAGGGATATGGAAACACCATATATTTT. Translating gives CASLQGYGNTIYF. Based on the CDR3 plus reference TRBV25-1 and TRBJ1-3, the full variable domain is EADIYQTPRYLVIGTGKKITLECSQTMGHDKMYWYQQDPGMELHLIHYSYGVNSTEKGDLSSESTVSRIRTEHFPLTLESARPSHTSQYLCASLQGYGNTIYFGEGSWLTVV.

The V gene is TRBV6-5, the J gene TRBJ1-1; no firm D call. Trimming removed 7 bases at V and 4 bases at J, with 13 bases between. In germline, CDR1 is MNHEY, CDR2 SVGAGI. This CDR3 spans 13 amino acids. CDR3 residues: CASNRGGGTEAFF. As DNA, the CDR3 is TGTGCCAGCAACCGGGGAGGTGGCACTGAAGCTTTCTTT.

This chain links TRBV28 with TRBJ2-4; a weak D match, TRBD1 (6 bases). The CDR3 length is 16 residues. Germline V lookup: CDR1 MDHEN, CDR2 SYDVKM. The germline V and J ends were trimmed by 5 bases and 0 bases, with 14 bases remaining between them. The CDR3 DNA is TGTGCCAGCAGTCCTGGGGGCACTACAGCCAAAAACATTCAGTACTTC. Translating gives CASSPGGTTAKNIQYF.

The gene calls are TRBV27 and TRBJ2-7; D ambiguous. Germline loops: CDR1 MNHEY, CDR2 SMNVEV (reference sequence). Trimming removed 7 bases at V and 7 bases at J, with 17 bases between. There are 13 residues in the CDR3. The CDR3 spells CASKESLLREQYF. The CDR3 DNA reads TGTGCCAGCAAGGAAAGCCTGCTAAGGGAGCAGTACTTC.

The V gene is TRBV6-5, the J gene TRBJ1-1, with TRBD1 identical over 11 bases. Germline V CDR1 and CDR2: MNHEY, SVGAGI. The V gene end was trimmed by 5 bases and the J gene end by 3 bases; junction bases not matched to a gene: 2. This CDR3 comprises 14 residues. The DNA for the CDR3 is TGTGCCAGCAGTCCGGACAGGGGGCACACTGAAGCTTTCTTT. This gives the protein CASSPDRGHTEAFF.

This clone was counted a few times. This chain links TRBV19 with TRBJ2-4; D is unresolved. Germline CDR1 reads LNHDA; CDR2 reads SQIVND (reference sequence). Trimming shortened V by 3 bases and J by 0 bases, and 6 bases separated the two germline ends. The CDR3 is 14 amino acids. This chain's CDR3 is CASSIDLAKNIQYF. The DNA for the CDR3 is TGTGCCAGTAGTATTGATCTAGCCAAAAACATTCAGTACTTC. Using reference TRBV19 and TRBJ2-4 for the parts outside the CDR3, the full variable domain is DGGITQSPKYLFRKEGQNVTLSCEQNLNHDAMYWYRQDPGQGLRLIYYSQIVNDFQKGDIAEGYSVSREKKESFPLTVTSAQKNPTAFYLCASSIDLAKNIQYFGAGTRLSVL.

This sequence joins TRBV28 and TRBJ1-5; a weak D match, TRBD1 (5 bases). The V and J ends lost 6 bases and 1 base respectively, with 13 bases between them. This CDR3 contains 15 residues. CDR1 MDHEN and CDR2 SYDVKM come from the germline V gene. The DNA for the CDR3 is TGTGCCAGCAGCGGAGACGGGGGGAGCAATCAGCCCCAGCATTTT. This encodes CASSGDGGSNQPQHF.

The chain carries TRBV27 and TRBJ1-5; D unclear. This CDR3 spans 13 amino acids. The V end lost 2 bases, the J end lost 3 bases, and 5 bases lay between the germline ends. Germline loops: CDR1 MNHEY, CDR2 SMNVEV (reference sequence). CDR3 sequence reads: CASSLITNQPQHF. The CDR3 DNA reads TGTGCCAGCAGTTTAATTACCAATCAGCCCCAGCATTTT.

The CDR3 sequence is CASSIRIQGNSGNTIYF. CDR3 DNA: TGTGCCAGTAGTATTCGTATACAGGGTAACTCTGGAAACACCATATATTTT. V gene TRBV19 combines with J gene TRBJ1-3, with D possibly TRBD1 on 6 matching bases. This CDR3 region has 17 residues. The germline CDR1 and CDR2 sequences are LNHDA and SQIVND (reference sequence). V was cut by 3 bases and J by 0 bases, with 15 bases left in between.

This CDR3 reads CASSLGRSGELFF. The CDR3 DNA reads as TGTGCCAGCAGCTTAGGTCGCTCCGGGGAGCTGTTTTTT. The V call is TRBV7-9, the J call TRBJ2-2; D is undetermined. The CDR3 is 13 amino acids. The V end lost 1 base, the J end lost 6 bases, and 6 bases lay between the germline ends. Germline V gene lookup returns CDR1 SEHNR and CDR2 FQNEAQ (reference sequence).

This clone has just one count. The same CDR3 is also encoded by other DNA sequences in this sample. The chain joins TRBV20-1 to TRBJ1-1; D not certain. Germline lookup yields CDR1 DFQATT and CDR2 SNEGSKA (reference sequence). The CDR3 is 11 residues long. The ends were cut back, 2 bases at V and 2 bases at J, with 3 bases in the middle. The CDR3 DNA is TGCAGTGCTAGAATAAACACTGAAGCTTTCTTT. Its translation: CSARINTEAFF.

V and J are TRBV6-5 and TRBJ1-1; tentative D call: TRBD1 (5 bases). Per the germline V gene, CDR1 is MNHEY and CDR2 is SVGAGI. The CDR3 runs to 12 residues. V was shortened by 11 bases and J by 2 bases, with 12 bases between the two germline ends. In nucleotides, the CDR3 is TGTGCCGCCCACACAGGCAACACTGAAGCTTTCTTT. It yields the protein CAAHTGNTEAFF.

This clone is a singleton in its sample. The rearrangement joins TRBV7-6 to TRBJ1-5, with D uncertain. Germline assignment: CDR1 SGHVS and CDR2 FNYEAQ. V was shortened by 2 bases and J by 5 bases, with 4 bases between the two germline ends. The length of the CDR3 is 12 residues. The CDR3 here is CASSLPDQPQHF. The CDR3 DNA is TGTGCCAGCAGCTTACCTGATCAGCCCCAGCATTTT.

This chain joins TRBV5-8 and TRBJ1-2, with D maybe TRBD1 (5 bases). In germline, CDR1 is SGHTS, CDR2 YDEGEE. Trimming stripped 0 bases from V and 4 bases from J, with 13 bases between. This CDR3 has 15 amino acids. The CDR3 spells CASSLARAGAYGYTF. CDR3 DNA sequence: TGTGCCAGCAGCTTGGCCCGGGCCGGGGCCTATGGCTACACCTTC.

This chain uses TRBV30 with TRBJ2-7, with D unclear. The CDR3 runs 13 residues. V gave up 0 bases and J gave up 3 bases, with 9 bases separating them. The V gene's germline CDR1 is GTSNPN and CDR2 SVGIG (reference sequence). The CDR3 DNA is TGTGCCTGGAGTGTTGGCCTGAGCTACGAGCAGTACTTC. This translates into CAWSVGLSYEQYF. The full variable domain, completed using reference TRBV30 and TRBJ2-7, is SQTIHQWPATLVQPVGSPLSLECTVEGTSNPNLYWYRQAAGRGLQLLFYSVGIGQISSEVPQNLSASRPQDRQFILSSKKLLLSDSGFYLCAWSVGLSYEQYFGPGTRLTVT.

V usage is TRBV6-5 and J usage is TRBJ2-3; 7 bases agree with TRBD1. CDR1 is MNHEY, CDR2 SVGAGI, per germline. The CDR3 sequence is 16 residues long. The J segment lost 5 bases and the V segment lost 0 bases, leaving 8 bases of the junction unmatched. The CDR3 reads CASSYSSSRQGDTQYF. The CDR3 region has the DNA TGTGCCAGCAGTTACTCGTCTTCTAGACAGGGAGATACGCAGTATTTT.

This chain links TRBV7-8 with TRBJ2-6; maybe TRBD1 (6 bases). The CDR3 is 17 residues long. Germline V gene data show CDR1 as SGHVS and CDR2 as FQNEAQ. The V end lost 2 bases, the J end lost 2 bases, and 13 bases lay between the germline ends. The CDR3 DNA reads as TGTGCCAGCAGCTTACGAACAGGGTCCCCTGGGGCCAACGTCCTGACTTTC. This translates into CASSLRTGSPGANVLTF.

This rearrangement joins TRBV7-3 to TRBJ2-7; TRBD1 matches at 7 bases. CDR1 SGHTA and CDR2 FQGTGA come from the germline V gene. J lost 2 bases, V lost 5 bases, and 9 bases had no gene match. This CDR3 is 15 amino acids long. DNA for the CDR3: TGTGCCAGCAGCCAATATACAGGGGCCCCCTACGAGCAGTACTTC. Translated: CASSQYTGAPYEQYF.

This rearrangement joins TRBV2 to TRBJ1-5, with TRBD1 identical over 9 bases. V lost 1 base to trimming and J lost 6 bases; unmatched junction nucleotides: 1. CDR1 and CDR2 from the germline V gene are SNHLY and FYNNEI. This CDR3 contains 14 residues. The CDR3 region is CASSEDRGRQPQHF. Written as DNA, the CDR3 is TGTGCCAGCAGTGAAGACAGGGGGCGTCAGCCCCAGCATTTT.

The gene calls are TRBV6-1 and TRBJ1-5, with D perhaps matching TRBD1 (6 bases). V gave up 11 bases and J gave up 2 bases, with 13 bases separating them. CDR3 length: 13 amino acids. Germline V gene sequence: CDR1 MNHNS, CDR2 SASEGT. The CDR3 is CAGRGDGNQPQHF. The CDR3 bases are TGTGCCGGGAGGGGGGACGGCAATCAGCCCCAGCATTTT.

The gene calls are TRBV9 and TRBJ1-1; a possible D gene is TRBD1 (5 bases). Trimming stripped 1 base from V and 1 base from J, with 11 bases between. The CDR3 sequence is 15 residues long. Germline V CDR1 and CDR2: SGDLS, YYNGEE. CDR3 in amino acids: CASSVYGGGNTEAFF. In DNA, the CDR3 is TGTGCCAGCAGCGTATACGGGGGTGGGAACACTGAAGCTTTCTTT. Full variable domain (rest looked up from reference TRBV9 and TRBJ1-1): DSGVTQTPKHLITATGQRVTLRCSPRSGDLSVYWYQQSLDQGLQFLIQYYNGEERAKGNILERFSAQQFPDLHSELNLSSLELGDSALYFCASSVYGGGNTEAFFGQGTRLTVV.

The chain carries TRBV11-2 and TRBJ1-1, with D unclear. This CDR3 has 14 residues. V was shortened by 0 bases and J by 10 bases, with 15 bases between the two germline ends. Looked up from germline, CDR1 is SGHAT and CDR2 is FQNNGV. The DNA for the CDR3 is TGTGCCAGCAGCTTAGATACGTGGGCCGTAGTAGCTTTCTTT. The encoded protein is CASSLDTWAVVAFF.

This clone appeared a few times. The chain uses TRBV6-1 and TRBJ2-1; D is uncertain. CDR3 length equals 15 residues. The germline V and J ends were trimmed by 1 base and 3 bases, with 10 bases remaining between them. Germline CDR1 and CDR2: MNHNS and SASEGT. CDR3 bases: TGTGCCAGCAGTGAAGACGGCAACGTCTACAATGAGCAGTTCTTC. Amino acids: CASSEDGNVYNEQFF.